This TCR beta chain was found in a study of metastatic and nonmetastatic thyroid tumors. Findings and limits, study-wide: Significantly greater TCR beta diversity was reportedly found in malignant thyroid tumors than in benign nodules (in blood and tumor).

This clone was counted ten times or more. Its specificity is not known. Before thyroid surgery, none of the patients had received any treatment. TCRdb redid the clone calls on the PCR reads using MiXCR. This repertoire shows 40,000 or so clones, roughly 14% found once; its top ten account for 9.5%. The V end was cut by 3 bases, the J end by 5 bases, with 14 bases between. The CDR3 sequence is 14 residues long. Looked up from germline, CDR1 is SGDLS and CDR2 is YYNGEE. J is TRBJ1-2 and V is TRBV9; possible D gene TRBD1, 5 bases. The receptor comes from a female donor with papillary thyroid cancer or a benign thyroid nodule (not recorded which). Some clones in this sample may be carry-over from other donors' samples. Sequencing was done on a sample of blood. CDR3 DNA: TGTGCCAGCAGCGCGTGGGGCGGGGGGTATGGCTACACCTTC. This encodes CASSAWGGGYGYTF. The entire variable domain, with the rest obtained from reference TRBV9 and TRBJ1-2, is as follows: DSGVTQTPKHLITATGQRVTLRCSPRSGDLSVYWYQQSLDQGLQFLIQYYNGEERAKGNILERFSAQQFPDLHSELNLSSLELGDSALYFCASSAWGGGYGYTFGSGTRLTVV.